This T cell receptor beta chain was profiled in a study of human T cells and chemical hapten exposure. At the level of the study: Across its roughly 24 weeks, the study gave patients weekly diphenylcyclopropenone doses to the scalp.

Time point here: pre-sensitization, week 0. Regarding treatment: therapeutic diphenylcyclopropenone sensitization with weekly scalp DPC. Germline values: CDR1 SGHVS, CDR2 FQNEAQ. The CDR3 is made up of 14 amino acids. V dropped 5 bases and J dropped 6 bases, with 16 bases sitting between them. This clonotype was observed at least ten times. Its target is unknown. TCRdb ran MiXCR on the RACE reads and lists one entry per CDR3 protein. The data contain about 380,000 distinct CDR3 sequences, 4.5% to 6% of them singletons. Overall study results and limits: With patch test score, the counts of PT1 expanded TCRs showed a positive correlation.

This clonotype was sampled from a woman aged 45-65 years with alopecia areata. Some clones in this sample may be carry-over from other donors' samples. This chain links TRBV7-8 with TRBJ1-1; a weak D match, TRBD1 (6 bases). The sample here was whole blood, taken in connection with sensitization to the hapten diphenylcyclopropenone (DPC). CDR3 DNA sequence: TGTGCCAGCAGCCATACAGGGTATGGGGCTGAAGCTTTCTTT. Translating it yields CASSHTGYGAEAFF. Together with reference TRBV7-8 and TRBJ1-1, the CDR3 gives the full variable domain: GAGVSQSPRYKVAKRGQDVALRCDPISGHVSLFWYQQALGQGPEFLTYFQNEAQLDKSGLPSDRFFAERPEGSVSTLKIQRTQQEDSAVYLCASSHTGYGAEAFFGQGTRLTVV.